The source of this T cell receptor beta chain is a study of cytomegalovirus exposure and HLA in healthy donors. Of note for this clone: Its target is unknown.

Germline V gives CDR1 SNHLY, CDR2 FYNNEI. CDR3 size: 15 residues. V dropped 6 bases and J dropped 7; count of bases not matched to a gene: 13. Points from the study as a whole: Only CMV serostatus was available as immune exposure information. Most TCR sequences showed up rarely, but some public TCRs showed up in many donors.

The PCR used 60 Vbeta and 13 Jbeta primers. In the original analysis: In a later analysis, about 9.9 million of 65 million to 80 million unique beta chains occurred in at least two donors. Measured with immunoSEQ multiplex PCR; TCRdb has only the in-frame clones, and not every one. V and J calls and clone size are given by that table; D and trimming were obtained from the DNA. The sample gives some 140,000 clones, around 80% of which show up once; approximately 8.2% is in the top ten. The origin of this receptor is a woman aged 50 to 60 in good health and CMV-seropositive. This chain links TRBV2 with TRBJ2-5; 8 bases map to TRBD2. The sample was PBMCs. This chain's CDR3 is CASSGTAAAGGTQYF. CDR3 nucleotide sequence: TGTGCCAGCAGCGGGACGGCGGCCGCGGGGGGGACCCAGTACTTC.